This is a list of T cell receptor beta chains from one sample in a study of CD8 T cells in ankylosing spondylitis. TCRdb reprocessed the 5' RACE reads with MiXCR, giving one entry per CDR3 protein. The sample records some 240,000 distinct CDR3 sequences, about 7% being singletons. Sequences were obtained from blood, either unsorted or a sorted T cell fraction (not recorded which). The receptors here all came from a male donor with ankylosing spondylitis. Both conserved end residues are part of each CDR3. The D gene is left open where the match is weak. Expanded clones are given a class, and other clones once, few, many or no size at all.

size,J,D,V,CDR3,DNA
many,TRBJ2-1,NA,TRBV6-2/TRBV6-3,CASSYLGVDEQFF,TGTGCCAGCAGTTACCTAGGGGTAGATGAGCAGTTCTTC
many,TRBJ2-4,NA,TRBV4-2,CASSQDRGMANIQYF,TGTGCCAGCAGCCAAGACCGGGGGATGGCAAACATTCAGTACTTC
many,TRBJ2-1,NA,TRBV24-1,CATSLDGNEQFF,TGTGCCACCAGTTTAGACGGCAATGAGCAGTTCTTC
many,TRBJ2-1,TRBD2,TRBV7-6,CASSLEAGGRGNEQFF,TGTGCCAGCAGCTTAGAAGCTGGCGGGAGGGGCAATGAGCAGTTCTTC
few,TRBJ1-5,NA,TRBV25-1,CASSPPAARVNQPQHF,TGTGCCAGCAGCCCCCCGGCAGCCCGGGTCAATCAGCCCCAGCATTTT
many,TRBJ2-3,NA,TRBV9,CASGSRGIQDTQYF,TGTGCCAGCGGGAGTAGAGGGATTCAAGATACGCAGTATTTT
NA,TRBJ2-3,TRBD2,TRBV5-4,CASSLRGRATDTQYF,TGTGCCAGCAGCTTGCGCGGGAGGGCCACAGATACGCAGTATTTT
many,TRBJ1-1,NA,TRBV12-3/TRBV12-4,CASSPGAEAFF,TGTGCCAGCAGCCCGGGAGCTGAAGCTTTCTTT
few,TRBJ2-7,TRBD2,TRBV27,CASSLGGGLALYEQYF,TGTGCCAGCAGTTTAGGGGGGGGACTAGCTTTATACGAGCAGTACTTC
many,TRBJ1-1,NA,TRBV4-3,CASRRNSDTEAFF,TGCGCCAGCCGGCGTAATTCCGACACTGAAGCTTTCTTT
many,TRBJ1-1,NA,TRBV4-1,CASSQGGGYTEAFF,TGCGCCAGCAGCCAAGGGGGGGGGTACACTGAAGCTTTCTTT
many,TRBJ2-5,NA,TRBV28,CAVPGRRKTQYF,TGTGCCGTCCCAGGGAGAAGAAAGACCCAGTACTTC
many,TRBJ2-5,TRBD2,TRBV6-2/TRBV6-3,CASSYPTSGGETQYF,TGTGCCAGCAGTTACCCTACTAGCGGGGGAGAGACCCAGTACTTC
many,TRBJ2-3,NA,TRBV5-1,CASSLASADKGTDTQYF,TGCGCCAGCAGCTTGGCCTCAGCGGACAAGGGCACAGATACGCAGTATTTT
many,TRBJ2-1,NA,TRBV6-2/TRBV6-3,CASSYIGTYTYNEQFF,TGTGCCAGCAGTTATATCGGGACTTACACCTACAATGAGCAGTTCTTC
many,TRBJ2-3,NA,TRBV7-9,CASSPGGTDTQYF,TGTGCCAGCAGTCCGGGGGGCACAGATACGCAGTATTTT
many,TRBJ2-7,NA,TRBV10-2,CASSESGDSTYEQYF,TGCGCCAGCAGTGAGTCCGGGGACTCAACCTACGAGCAGTACTTC
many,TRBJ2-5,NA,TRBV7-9,CASSLARAGVETQYF,TGTGCCAGCAGCTTAGCTCGGGCAGGGGTGGAGACCCAGTACTTC
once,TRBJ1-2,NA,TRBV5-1,CASSLAAAGTNYGYTF,TGCGCCAGCAGCTTGGCGGCAGCTGGTACTAACTATGGCTACACCTTC
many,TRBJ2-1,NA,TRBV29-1,CSDGESYNEQFF,TGCAGCGACGGTGAGTCCTACAATGAGCAGTTCTTC
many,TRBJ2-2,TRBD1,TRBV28,CASSFGTADTGELFF,TGTGCCAGCAGTTTTGGGACAGCGGACACCGGGGAGCTGTTTTTT
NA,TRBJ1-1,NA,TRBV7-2,CASSFGTLTEAFF,TGTGCCAGCAGCTTCGGGACCCTCACTGAAGCTTTCTTT
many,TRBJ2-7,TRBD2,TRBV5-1,CASSRTSGSFDEQYF,TGCGCCAGCAGTCGGACTAGCGGGAGTTTCGACGAGCAGTACTTC
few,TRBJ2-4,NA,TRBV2,CASSEFGQGGNIQYF,TGTGCCAGCAGTGAGTTTGGTCAGGGCGGAAACATTCAGTACTTC
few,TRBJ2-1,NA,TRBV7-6,CASSLVGSRGVHEQFF,TGTGCCAGCAGCTTAGTAGGGTCCCGAGGGGTGCATGAGCAGTTCTTC
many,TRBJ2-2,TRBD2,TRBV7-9,CASSSGDNTGELFF,TGTGCCAGCAGCAGCGGGGACAACACCGGGGAGCTGTTTTTT
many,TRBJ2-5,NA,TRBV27,CASSLLAAGGAQETQYF,TGTGCCAGCAGTTTATTGGCGGCAGGGGGGGCTCAAGAGACCCAGTACTTC
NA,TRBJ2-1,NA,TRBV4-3,CASSLRPGISYNEQFF,TGCGCCAGCAGCCTGCGACCAGGGATTTCCTACAATGAGCAGTTCTTC
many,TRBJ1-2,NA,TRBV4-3,CASSQEVETYGYTF,TGCGCCAGCAGCCAAGAGGTCGAAACGTATGGCTACACCTTC
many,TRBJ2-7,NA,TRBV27,CASSLSHNSYEQYF,TGTGCCAGCAGTTTAAGCCACAACTCCTACGAGCAGTACTTC
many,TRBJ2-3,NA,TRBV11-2,CASSLVLLFTGIGGTDTQYF,TGTGCCAGCAGCTTAGTTCTTTTATTTACAGGGATAGGGGGCACAGATACGCAGTATTTT
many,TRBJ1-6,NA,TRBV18,CASSPTGPYNSPLHF,TGTGCCAGCTCACCGACGGGGCCTTATAATTCACCCCTCCACTTT
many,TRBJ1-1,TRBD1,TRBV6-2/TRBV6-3,CASSNRGWDTEAFF,TGTGCCAGCAGTAACAGGGGTTGGGACACTGAAGCTTTCTTT
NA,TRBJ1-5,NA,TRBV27,CASSVSPPGVNQPQHF,TGTGCCAGCAGTGTATCCCCTCCAGGCGTGAATCAGCCCCAGCATTTT
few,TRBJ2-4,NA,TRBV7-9,CASSLGGAAKNIQYF,TGTGCCAGCAGCTTGGGTGGTGCCGCCAAAAACATTCAGTACTTC
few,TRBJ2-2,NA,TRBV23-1,CASRHTNTGELFF,TGCGCCAGCAGGCACACCAACACCGGGGAGCTGTTTTTT
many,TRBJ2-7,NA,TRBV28,CASKLTAREQYF,TGTGCCAGCAAACTCACTGCTCGGGAGCAGTACTTC
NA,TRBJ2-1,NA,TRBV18,CASSPIAGNEQFF,TGTGCCAGCTCACCCATCGCTGGGAATGAGCAGTTCTTC
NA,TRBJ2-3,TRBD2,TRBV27,CASSLSIRTSGSPDTQYF,TGTGCCAGCAGTTTATCGATCCGGACTAGCGGGAGTCCAGATACGCAGTATTTT
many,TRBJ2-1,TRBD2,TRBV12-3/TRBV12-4,CASSFRQRGYNEQFF,TGTGCCAGCAGTTTTCGGCAGCGGGGGTACAATGAGCAGTTCTTC
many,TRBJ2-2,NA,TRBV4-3,CASSQARVQTGELFF,TGCGCCAGCAGCCAAGCCAGGGTCCAAACCGGGGAGCTGTTTTTT
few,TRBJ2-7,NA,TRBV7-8,CASSLEGRVFYEQYF,TGTGCCAGCAGCTTAGAGGGCAGGGTCTTTTACGAGCAGTACTTC
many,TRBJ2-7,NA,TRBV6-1,CASSQQGPPYEQYF,TGTGCCAGCAGTCAACAGGGACCCCCATACGAGCAGTACTTC
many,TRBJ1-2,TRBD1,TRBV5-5,CASSFWAGGNRNYGYTF,TGTGCCAGCAGCTTTTGGGCAGGGGGAAACCGTAACTATGGCTACACCTTC
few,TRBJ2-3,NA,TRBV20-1,CSARDPDTDTQYF,TGCAGTGCTAGGGACCCCGACACAGATACGCAGTATTTT
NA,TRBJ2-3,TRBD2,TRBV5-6,CASSPGTTITDTQYF,TGTGCCAGCAGCCCCGGGACTACAATCACAGATACGCAGTATTTT